A single sample is the source of the 25 T cell receptor beta chains below, sequenced in a study of blood T cell repertoires in COVID-19. Generated by immunoSEQ multiplex PCR, the TCRdb table keeps only in-frame clones and is missing some. The data show tens of thousands of clones, with around 79% seen just once and around 30% held by the top ten. Sequences were obtained from peripheral blood. Source of these receptors: a human donor in a cohort sampled during active COVID-19.

This chain links TRBV5-6 with TRBJ2-7; 11 bases fit TRBD2. Germline values: CDR1 SGHDT, CDR2 YYEEEE. Trimming cost V 9 bases and J 6 bases; bases outside gene matches: 8. The length of the CDR3 is 13 residues. The CDR3 coding sequence is TGTGCCACCTCGACTAGCGGGACTACCGAGCAGTACTTC. Translation gives CATSTSGTTEQYF.

This clone was seen a single time. This chain connects TRBV29-1 to TRBJ1-1; D gene unclear. CDR3 size: 11 residues. Looked up from germline, CDR1 is SQVTM and CDR2 is ANQGSEA. Trimming removed 7 bases from V and 8 bases from J, with 14 bases in between. CDR3 protein: CSASGWAEAFF. For the CDR3, the DNA is TGCAGCGCCTCAGGTTGGGCCGAAGCTTTCTTT. Using reference TRBV29-1 and TRBJ1-1 for the parts outside the CDR3, the full variable domain is SAVISQKPSRDICQRGTSLTIQCQVDSQVTMMFWYRQQPGQSLTLIATANQGSEATYESGFVIDKFPISRPNLTFSTLTVSNMSPEDSSIYLCSASGWAEAFFGQGTRLTVV.

CDR3 residues: CASSSRKGGVTDTQYF. Written as DNA, the CDR3 is TGTGCCAGCAGCTCTAGAAAGGGGGGGGTCACAGATACGCAGTATTTT. V usage is TRBV7-2 and J usage is TRBJ2-3; TRBD2 might be the D (7 bases). Trimming took off 4 bases at V and 2 bases at J, with 16 bases between the two ends. CDR1 and CDR2 (germline): SGHTA, FQGNSA. The CDR3 contains 16 residues.

This chain joins TRBV18 and TRBJ1-1; D not resolved. The CDR3 extends over 15 amino acids. Trimming cost V 3 bases and J 7 bases, with 18 bases left between them. The germline V gene encodes CDR1 KGHSH and CDR2 LQKENI. The CDR3 sequence is CASSPLRAAGGEAFF. As DNA, the CDR3 is TGTGCCAGCTCACCTCTCCGGGCCGCGGGAGGTGAAGCTTTCTTT.

This chain joins TRBV29-1 and TRBJ1-2, with a weak D call TRBD1 (6 bases). This CDR3 region has 12 residues. Germline loops: CDR1 SQVTM, CDR2 ANQGSEA. Trimming shortened V by 1 base and J by 8 bases, and 11 bases separated the two germline ends. The CDR3 nucleotides read TGCAGCGTTGAAGTGGGGGCTAGGGGCTACACCTTC. It encodes CSVEVGARGYTF.

V and J are TRBV10-3 and TRBJ2-5, with D possibly TRBD2 on 6 matching bases. The germline CDR1 and CDR2 sequences are ENHRY and SYGVKD. With 2 bases removed from V and 2 bases from J, the gap between germline ends came to 9 bases. The CDR3 is made up of 14 amino acids. This CDR3 is CAISEGGKQETQYF. Here the CDR3 DNA reads TGTGCCATCAGTGAGGGAGGGAAGCAAGAGACCCAGTACTTC.

The count of this clone is one. The CDR3 sequence is CATSGGSSYNEQFF. DNA for the CDR3: TGTGCCACCAGTGGTGGGAGCTCCTACAATGAGCAGTTCTTC. The V gene is TRBV24-1, the J gene TRBJ2-1; perhaps TRBD2 as D (5 bases). CDR1 KGHDR and CDR2 SFDVKD come from the germline V gene. The CDR3 contains 14 residues. V lost 5 bases and J 0 bases, leaving 7 bases between the germline ends.

The chain employs TRBV5-1 and TRBJ2-3, with 7 nucleotides matching TRBD2. Germline values: CDR1 SGHRS, CDR2 YFSETQ. V was clipped by 4 bases and J by 0 bases; unmatched bases: 17. CDR3 length: 19 residues. CDR3 sequence reads: CASSPWGGGGTFSTDTQYF. The DNA of the CDR3 is TGCGCCAGCAGCCCCTGGGGGGGTGGCGGGACTTTCAGCACAGATACGCAGTATTTT.

This sequence joins TRBV28 and TRBJ2-7; D perhaps matches TRBD2 (5 bases). Trimming pared 6 bases from V and 2 bases from J, leaving 14 bases between. CDR1 MDHEN and CDR2 SYDVKM come from the germline V gene. CDR3 length equals 14 residues. The CDR3 protein is CASSISDGTYEQYF. CDR3 bases: TGTGCCAGCAGCATCTCGGACGGGACCTACGAGCAGTACTTC.

The J gene is TRBJ1-4, the V gene TRBV11-2, with D perhaps matching TRBD1 (5 bases). CDR1 is SGHAT and CDR2 is FQNNGV in the germline V gene. The CDR3 has 14 amino acids. Deletions cut 5 bases from V and 4 bases from J, with 11 bases between. In DNA form, the CDR3 reads TGTGCCAGCAGCCATTGGACAAGTAATGAAAAACTGTTTTTT. Translation: CASSHWTSNEKLFF.

The chain links TRBV4-1 to TRBJ1-2, with D unresolved. Trimming pared 1 base from V and 4 bases from J, leaving 7 bases between. In germline, CDR1 is MGHRA, CDR2 YSYEKL. This CDR3 has 13 amino acids. The CDR3 DNA reads as TGCGCCAGCAGCCAAGGACTGTCCTATGGCTACACCTTC. Residues: CASSQGLSYGYTF.

This CDR3 reads CASSKQGARETQYF. CDR3 nucleotides: TGTGCCAGCAGCAAACAGGGGGCCAGGGAGACCCAGTACTTC. The chain employs TRBV21-1 and TRBJ2-5; the table's D gene call, TRBD1, was not cross checked with the DNA. TRBV21-1 is assigned pseudogene status. This CDR3 spans 14 amino acids.

V gene TRBV7-2 combines with J gene TRBJ1-4; possible D gene TRBD1, 5 bases. Germline V gene data show CDR1 as SGHTA and CDR2 as FQGNSA. The CDR3 is made up of 12 amino acids. V lost 5 bases to trimming and J lost 8 bases, with 9 bases between them. This CDR3 reads CASSPEGEKLFF. For the CDR3, the DNA is TGTGCCAGCAGCCCGGAGGGGGAAAAACTGTTTTTT. The variable domain in full, completed from reference TRBV7-2 and TRBJ1-4, reads GAGVSQSPSNKVTEKGKDVELRCDPISGHTALYWYRQSLGQGLEFLIYFQGNSAPDKSGLPSDRFSAERTGGSVSTLTIQRTQQEDSAVYLCASSPEGEKLFFGSGTQLSVL.

This rearrangement joins TRBV18 to TRBJ2-1, with 7 bases aligning to TRBD1. V shed 6 bases, J shed 6 bases, and the junction held 8 bases outside the gene matches. CDR1 is KGHSH, CDR2 LQKENI, per germline. The CDR3 runs 14 residues. CDR3: CASSRQTGRNEQFF. For the CDR3, the DNA is TGTGCCAGCTCCCGCCAGACAGGGCGCAATGAGCAGTTCTTC.

The genes are TRBV5-1 and TRBJ2-3; TRBD2 matches 9 bases. Germline trimming cut 4 bases from V and 2 bases from J; bases unmatched to any gene: 8. CDR1 is SGHRS and CDR2 is YFSETQ in the germline V gene. The CDR3 spans 16 residues. The CDR3 DNA reads as TGCGCCAGCAGCCCCCTGCCTAGCGGGAACACAGATACGCAGTATTTT. Amino acids: CASSPLPSGNTDTQYF.

This clone was seen only a few times. The chain links TRBV18 to TRBJ1-2; D perhaps matches TRBD1 (5 bases). CDR3 length: 14 amino acids. CDR1 is KGHSH and CDR2 is LQKENI in the germline V gene. The V end was cut by 3 bases, the J end by 6 bases, with 14 bases between. CDR3 bases: TGTGCCAGCTCACCCGACGGCAGGGCCCATGGCTACACCTTC. Translating gives CASSPDGRAHGYTF. The full variable domain, its missing parts supplied by reference TRBV18 and TRBJ1-2, is NAGVMQNPRHLVRRRGQEARLRCSPMKGHSHVYWYRQLPEEGLKFMVYLQKENIIDESGMPKERFSAEFPKEGPSILRIQQVVRGDSAAYFCASSPDGRAHGYTFGSGTRLTVV.

V usage is TRBV28 and J usage is TRBJ1-2; perhaps TRBD1 as D (6 bases). This CDR3 contains 15 residues. CDR1 and CDR2 from the germline V gene are MDHEN and SYDVKM. The V end lost 6 bases, the J end lost 2 bases, and 16 bases lay between the germline ends. The CDR3 here is CASRAQWGRNYGYTF. DNA of the CDR3: TGTGCCAGCAGGGCCCAATGGGGGCGGAACTATGGCTACACCTTC.

The chain recombines TRBV18 with TRBJ1-6; D gene uncertain. The CDR3 runs to 13 residues. Germline V gives CDR1 KGHSH, CDR2 LQKENI. Trimming took off 5 bases at V and 9 bases at J, with 11 bases between the two ends. The CDR3, as DNA: TGTGCCAGCTCAGCGGGGATGGGTTCACCCCTCCACTTT. This codes for CASSAGMGSPLHF. The complete variable domain, with remaining parts taken from reference TRBV18 and TRBJ1-6, reads NAGVMQNPRHLVRRRGQEARLRCSPMKGHSHVYWYRQLPEEGLKFMVYLQKENIIDESGMPKERFSAEFPKEGPSILRIQQVVRGDSAAYFCASSAGMGSPLHFGNGTRLTVT.

The chain recombines TRBV10-1 with TRBJ1-6; D is unresolved. The CDR3 sequence is 13 residues long. V was pared by 8 bases and J by 10 bases, with 15 bases between. CDR1 WNHNN and CDR2 SYGVQD come from the germline V gene (reference sequence). The CDR3 region is CASAGLEGSPLHF. The CDR3 DNA follows: TGCGCCAGCGCCGGACTCGAAGGGTCACCCCTCCACTTT.

This chain links TRBV18 with TRBJ1-6; D possibly corresponds to TRBD1 (5 bases). Germline lookup yields CDR1 KGHSH and CDR2 LQKENI. This CDR3 has 14 residues. Trimming left V 2 bases short and J 8 bases short, with 10 bases between. For the CDR3, the DNA is TGTGCCAGCTCACCAGGGGGGACGCATTCACCCCTCCACTTT. This sequence encodes CASSPGGTHSPLHF.

The gene calls are TRBV18 and TRBJ1-2; a possible D gene is TRBD1 (6 bases). The CDR3 has 15 amino acids. The V and J ends lost 3 bases and 0 bases respectively, with 11 bases between them. Germline values: CDR1 KGHSH, CDR2 LQKENI. For the CDR3, the DNA is TGTGCCAGCTCACCTTTGACAGGAACTAACTATGGCTACACCTTC. Its protein product is CASSPLTGTNYGYTF.

The genes are TRBV6-5 and TRBJ2-2, with a weak D call TRBD2 (6 bases). CDR3 length: 14 amino acids. Per germline, CDR1 MNHEY and CDR2 SVGAGI. Deletions cut 11 bases from V and 3 bases from J, with 16 bases between. The chain's CDR3 is CAARGMRDTGELFF. In DNA form, the CDR3 reads TGTGCCGCCCGGGGGATGCGCGACACCGGGGAGCTGTTTTTT.

The chain is built from TRBV6-6 and TRBJ1-1; D unresolved. Germline V CDR1 and CDR2: MNHNY, SVGAGI (reference sequence). The ends were cut back, 5 bases at V and 2 bases at J, with 12 bases in the middle. This CDR3 is built from 14 residues. The CDR3 here is CASSPFEGNTEAFF. The CDR3, as DNA: TGTGCCAGCAGTCCCTTCGAGGGAAACACTGAAGCTTTCTTT.

The CDR3 here is CASSRDRGRDGYTF. CDR3 nucleotide sequence: TGTGCCAGCAGCCGGGACAGGGGTAGGGATGGCTACACCTTC. The chain uses TRBV7-6 and TRBJ1-2; 10 bases agree with TRBD1. Germline V lookup: CDR1 SGHVS, CDR2 FNYEAQ. The J segment lost 6 bases and the V segment lost 5 bases, leaving 6 bases of the junction unmatched. The CDR3 extends over 14 amino acids.

V usage is TRBV5-4 and J usage is TRBJ2-7, with 8 nucleotides matching TRBD1. Germline CDR1 SGHNT, CDR2 YYREEE (reference sequence). CDR3 size: 17 residues. V lost 1 base to trimming and J lost 7 bases; unmatched junction nucleotides: 16. As DNA, the CDR3 is TGTGCCAGCAGCTTGCTCCCCACCGACAGGGGTCTAGGGGAGCAGTACTTC. Protein product: CASSLLPTDRGLGEQYF.